A single T cell receptor beta chain is shown here with its context. The antigen is undetermined. The source of the sample is a study of PD-1 blockade in classical Hodgkin lymphoma. On the study more broadly: Each patient was given nivolumab 3 mg/kg through a vein every 2 weeks.

The data were produced by immunoSEQ multiplex PCR, yet TCRdb's version contains in-frame clones alone and is incomplete. The sample holds roughly 56,000 clones, about 85% seen once. General study results and limits: CD4+ TCR diversity climbed significantly by C4D1, unlike CD8+ TCR diversity.

As for time point: cycle 4 day 1 (C4D1), after less than 7 weeks of nivolumab. Relapses following autologous stem cell transplantation were seen in all patients, with brentuximab vedotin exposure varying. The clonotype was recovered from a human donor with classical Hodgkin lymphoma. The sample was peripheral blood mononuclear cells (PBMCs), taken before the fourth cycle of nivolumab.

The CDR3 sequence: CATSGNEENTEAFF. CDR3 DNA: TGTGCCACCAGCGGGAACGAGGAGAACACTGAAGCTTTCTTT. The chain has TRBV15 and TRBJ1-1, with no clear D. CDR3 length: 14 residues. Germline-derived CDR1 and CDR2 are LNHNV and YYDKDF (reference sequence). Deletions cut 5 bases from V and 1 base from J, with 11 bases between.